One and the same sample provided the 32 T cell receptor beta chains below, sequenced in a study of chemoradiotherapy in HPV16-positive cancers. The data were produced by immunoSEQ multiplex PCR, yet TCRdb's version contains in-frame clones alone and is incomplete. The data show about 17,000 clones, with 85% to 95% seen just once and roughly 14% held by the top ten. The material was blood, obtained from a patient who underwent chemoradiotherapy. The origin of the receptors is a human donor with HPV-associated anogenital cancer.

This chain connects TRBV18 to TRBJ1-2; D gene unclear. Trimming shortened V by 2 bases and J by 14 bases, and 27 bases separated the two germline ends. CDR1 and CDR2 from the germline V gene are KGHSH and LQKENI. CDR3 size: 16 residues. In DNA form, the CDR3 reads TGTGCCAGCTCACCATCCGACGGTCGTTTTGGGTCCGAGGAAACCTTC. It is translated as CASSPSDGRFGSEETF. Supplemented by reference TRBV18 and TRBJ1-2, the full variable domain reads NAGVMQNPRHLVRRRGQEARLRCSPMKGHSHVYWYRQLPEEGLKFMVYLQKENIIDESGMPKERFSAEFPKEGPSILRIQQVVRGDSAAYFCASSPSDGRFGSEETFGSGTRLTVV.

The chain is built from TRBV18 and TRBJ2-7, with D tentatively TRBD1 (5 bases). CDR1 and CDR2 from the germline V gene are KGHSH and LQKENI. This CDR3 contains 15 residues. V lost 6 bases and J lost 0, with 15 bases in between. The CDR3 DNA is TGTGCCAGCTCCTTCAACCAAGACAGCTCCTACGAGCAGTACGTC. This codes for CASSFNQDSSYEQYV.

The chain recombines TRBV19 with TRBJ1-5; the D gene is possibly TRBD1 (5 bases). Trimming shortened V by 6 bases and J by 0 bases, and 12 bases separated the two germline ends. This CDR3 contains 15 residues. Germline V gene sequence: CDR1 LNHDA, CDR2 SQIVND (reference sequence). CDR3 coding DNA: TGTGCCAGTAGCCTTGATGGGGGTAGCAATCAGCCCCAGCATTTT. Protein: CASSLDGGSNQPQHF.

The chain uses TRBV7-2 and TRBJ2-7, with TRBD1 as a possible D gene (6 bases). The germline V gene has CDR1 SGHTA and CDR2 FQGNSA. Trimming pared 8 bases from V and 2 bases from J, leaving 13 bases between. The CDR3 is made up of 13 amino acids. The CDR3 nucleotides are TGTGCCAGCTCCCGGACAGCCACCTACGAGCAGTACTTC. Protein sequence: CASSRTATYEQYF. The full variable domain, with the rest looked up from reference TRBV7-2 and TRBJ2-7, is GAGVSQSPSNKVTEKGKDVELRCDPISGHTALYWYRQSLGQGLEFLIYFQGNSAPDKSGLPSDRFSAERTGGSVSTLTIQRTQQEDSAVYLCASSRTATYEQYFGPGTRLTVT.

V usage is TRBV5-5 and J usage is TRBJ1-1; weak D call: TRBD1 (6 bases). From germline, CDR1 is SGHKS and CDR2 YYEKEE (reference sequence). Trimming shortened V by 4 bases and J by 5 bases, and 15 bases separated the two germline ends. There are 14 residues in the CDR3. This chain's CDR3 is CASSINRVGTEAFF. For the CDR3, the DNA is TGTGCCAGCAGCATAAACAGGGTGGGAACTGAAGCTTTCTTT.

The J gene is TRBJ2-7, the V gene TRBV9; 7 positions match TRBD1. The CDR3 loop spans 15 amino acids. The V and J ends lost 4 bases and 3 bases, in that order; junction bases with no gene match: 10. In germline, CDR1 is SGDLS, CDR2 YYNGEE. The CDR3 loop is CASSPQDRIDYEQYF. The CDR3 DNA is TGTGCCAGCAGCCCCCAGGACAGGATCGACTACGAGCAGTACTTC.

The genes are TRBV5-5 and TRBJ2-2; 11 bases line up with TRBD1. This CDR3 spans 16 amino acids. CDR1 is SGHKS and CDR2 is YYEKEE in the germline V gene (reference sequence). Germline trimming cut 4 bases from V and 5 bases from J; bases unmatched to any gene: 7. In DNA, the CDR3 is TGTGCCAGCAGCGCGGGGGACAGGGGGACAACCGGGGAGCTGTTTTTT. Translating it yields CASSAGDRGTTGELFF.

The chain combines TRBV19 with TRBJ1-5; 10 bases line up with TRBD1. This CDR3 is 16 amino acids long. With V trimmed by 10 bases and J by 3 bases, 12 bases remained unmatched. Germline values: CDR1 LNHDA, CDR2 SQIVND (reference sequence). This chain's CDR3 is CATYSGTGVYNQPQHF. CDR3 bases: TGTGCCACCTACTCTGGGACAGGGGTTTACAATCAGCCCCAGCATTTT. Full variable domain (rest looked up from reference TRBV19 and TRBJ1-5): DGGITQSPKYLFRKEGQNVTLSCEQNLNHDAMYWYRQDPGQGLRLIYYSQIVNDFQKGDIAEGYSVSREKKESFPLTVTSAQKNPTAFYLCATYSGTGVYNQPQHFGDGTRLSIL.

The chain links TRBV9 to TRBJ2-3; 8 nucleotides line up with TRBD1. The CDR3 has 16 residues. Germline V gene lookup returns CDR1 SGDLS and CDR2 YYNGEE. V trimming: 3 bases; J trimming: 4 bases; junction bases outside the gene matches: 10. The CDR3 loop reads CASSDGDRGWADTQYF. The CDR3 nucleotides are TGTGCCAGCAGCGATGGCGACAGGGGTTGGGCAGATACGCAGTATTTT.

CDR3 nucleotides: TGTGCCACCAGCAGTACTCGCCCGGGACAGGGGAACACCGGGGAGCTGTTTTTT. This encodes CATSSTRPGQGNTGELFF. The chain employs TRBV15 and TRBJ2-2; 9 nucleotides match TRBD1. The CDR3 loop spans 18 amino acids. Germline CDR1 LNHNV, CDR2 YYDKDF (reference sequence). After removal of 3 bases from V and 1 base from J, the junction contained 9 bases not matched to a gene. The full variable domain, rest sourced from reference TRBV15 and TRBJ2-2, is DAMVIQNPRYQVTQFGKPVTLSCSQTLNHNVMYWYQQKSSQAPKLLFHYYDKDFNNEADTPDNFQSRRPNTSFCFLDIRSPGLGDTAMYLCATSSTRPGQGNTGELFFGEGSRLTVL.

The chain couples TRBV6-1 to TRBJ2-7; either TRBD1 or TRBD2 may supply D (5 bases each). This CDR3 spans 14 amino acids. V shed 4 bases and J shed 6 bases, with 16 bases lying between them. Per the germline V gene, CDR1 is MNHNS and CDR2 is SASEGT. The CDR3 loop is CASSVGRVRGEQYV. CDR3 coding DNA: TGTGCCAGCAGTGTCGGCAGGGTGAGGGGCGAGCAGTACGTC.

This clone was observed a single time. The chain employs TRBV9 and TRBJ1-1; D gene unclear. The V end was cut by 0 bases, the J end by 0 bases, with 3 bases between. Germline lookup yields CDR1 SGDLS and CDR2 YYNGEE. The CDR3 spans 13 residues. The CDR3 coding sequence is TGTGCCAGCAGCGTAGCGGTGAACACTGAAGCTTTCTTT. Protein: CASSVAVNTEAFF.

This rearrangement joins TRBV5-1 to TRBJ2-7; TRBD1 is a possible D gene (8 bases). Deletions cut 1 base from V and 5 bases from J, with 13 bases between. Germline V gives CDR1 SGHRS, CDR2 YFSETQ. The CDR3 sequence is 14 residues long. The CDR3 protein is CASSLKQGGDEQYF. The CDR3 nucleotides read TGCGCCAGCAGCTTGAAACAGGGGGGGGACGAGCAGTACTTC. Filled out from reference TRBV5-1 and TRBJ2-7, the complete variable domain reads KAGVTQTPRYLIKTRGQQVTLSCSPISGHRSVSWYQQTPGQGLQFLFEYFSETQRNKGNFPGRFSGRQFSNSRSEMNVSTLELGDSALYLCASSLKQGGDEQYFGPGTRLTVT.

The gene calls are TRBV18 and TRBJ2-3, with 8 bases matching TRBD1. Losses at the gene ends were 0 bases for V and 3 bases for J; bases not matched to a gene: 5. Germline V gene lookup returns CDR1 KGHSH and CDR2 LQKENI. This CDR3 is 16 amino acids long. The CDR3 region is CASSPPVGQGTDTQYF. As DNA, the CDR3 is TGTGCCAGCTCACCACCTGTTGGACAGGGAACAGATACGCAGTATTTT.

This chain uses TRBV4-1 with TRBJ1-1; 9 nucleotides align to TRBD1. Per the germline V gene, CDR1 is MGHRA and CDR2 is YSYEKL. After removal of 4 bases from V and 4 bases from J, the junction contained 4 bases not matched to a gene. The CDR3 contains 14 residues. The CDR3 spells CASSLKTGGTEAFF. The CDR3 nucleotides are TGCGCCAGCAGCCTAAAGACAGGGGGCACTGAAGCTTTCTTT.

The V gene is TRBV4-3, the J gene TRBJ1-3, with D tentatively TRBD1 (5 bases). Germline V gives CDR1 LGHNA, CDR2 YSLEER. This CDR3 comprises 16 residues. Trimming removed 5 bases from V and 2 bases from J, with 16 bases in between. In DNA form, the CDR3 reads TGCGCCAGCAGCGCCAACCTAGGGACTACTGGAAACACCATATATTTT. Its protein is CASSANLGTTGNTIYF.

V gene TRBV12-5 combines with J gene TRBJ2-3; 15 bases are a match to TRBD2. Germline V lookup: CDR1 LGHNT, CDR2 FRNRAP. The CDR3 runs to 15 residues. V dropped 7 bases and J dropped 4; count of bases not matched to a gene: 3. The CDR3 DNA reads as TGTGCTAGTGACGGGACTAGCGGGGGGCCAGATACGCAGTATTTT. Translation: CASDGTSGGPDTQYF.

The gene calls are TRBV9 and TRBJ2-2; maybe TRBD1 (5 bases). The V gene's germline CDR1 is SGDLS and CDR2 YYNGEE. The CDR3 extends over 13 amino acids. V was clipped by 0 bases and J by 8 bases, with 8 bases between them. Here the CDR3 DNA reads TGTGCCAGCAGCGTAGGGACACTTGGGGAGCTGTTTTTT. Translated, it gives CASSVGTLGELFF.

This clone was observed once. This sequence joins TRBV5-6 and TRBJ2-2; D gene ambiguous. The CDR3 extends over 14 amino acids. Trimming left V 2 bases short and J 4 bases short, with 9 bases between. CDR1 and CDR2 (germline): SGHDT, YYEEEE. CDR3 amino acids: CASSFSHFTGELFF. The CDR3 DNA reads as TGTGCCAGCAGCTTCTCACACTTCACCGGGGAGCTGTTTTTT. Supplemented by reference TRBV5-6 and TRBJ2-2, the full variable domain reads DAGVTQSPTHLIKTRGQQVTLRCSPKSGHDTVSWYQQALGQGPQFIFQYYEEEERQRGNFPDRFSGHQFPNYSSELNVNALLLGDSALYLCASSFSHFTGELFFGEGSRLTVL.

The gene calls are TRBV19 and TRBJ2-3; D may correspond to TRBD1 or TRBD2 (5 bases each). The CDR3 spans 17 residues. Trimming left V 9 bases short and J 2 bases short, with 24 bases between. Germline CDR1 is LNHDA and CDR2 is SQIVND (reference sequence). The CDR3, as DNA: TGTGCCAGCGCCGGGGCTCACTCCTCCCCTTACACAGATACGCAGTATTTT. Its translation: CASAGAHSSPYTDTQYF. The full variable domain, with the rest looked up from reference TRBV19 and TRBJ2-3, is DGGITQSPKYLFRKEGQNVTLSCEQNLNHDAMYWYRQDPGQGLRLIYYSQIVNDFQKGDIAEGYSVSREKKESFPLTVTSAQKNPTAFYLCASAGAHSSPYTDTQYFGPGTRLTVL.

This chain links TRBV2 with TRBJ2-7; D uncertain. V lost 4 bases, J lost 0 bases, and 10 bases lay in between. CDR1 and CDR2 from the germline V gene are SNHLY and FYNNEI. The CDR3 length is 14 residues. The CDR3 loop reads CASSVSKTSYEQYF. The CDR3 DNA follows: TGTGCCAGCAGTGTGTCTAAAACCTCCTACGAGCAGTACTTC.

This clone was seen just once. The chain combines TRBV6-5 with TRBJ1-2, with D perhaps matching TRBD1 (6 bases). Germline V gene lookup returns CDR1 MNHEY and CDR2 SVGAGI. The CDR3 is made up of 14 amino acids. Trimming pared 0 bases from V and 4 bases from J, leaving 9 bases between. The CDR3 here is CASSYSGGGYGYTF. In nucleotides, the CDR3 is TGTGCCAGCAGTTACTCAGGGGGAGGCTATGGCTACACCTTC.

This clone was seen a single time. This chain uses TRBV11-2 with TRBJ1-1; no firm D call. The CDR3 runs to 18 residues. CDR1 and CDR2 from the germline V gene are SGHAT and FQNNGV. Trimming took off 3 bases at V and 1 base at J, with 21 bases between the two ends. CDR3 DNA: TGTGCCAGCAGCTTGGGCGGGAAGGTGCAGGCGGCGAACACTGAAGCTTTCTTT. This gives the protein CASSLGGKVQAANTEAFF.

The genes are TRBV6-6 and TRBJ2-2, with D possibly being TRBD2 (7 bases). Germline V gene lookup returns CDR1 MNHNY and CDR2 SVGAGI (reference sequence). The CDR3 contains 15 residues. V was cut by 11 bases and J by 1 base, with 17 bases left in between. This CDR3 is CASGRGARNTGELFF. CDR3 DNA sequence: TGTGCCTCAGGGAGGGGGGCGCGGAACACCGGGGAGCTGTTTTTT.

The chain is built from TRBV2 and TRBJ2-2; 7 bases are shared with TRBD1. Losses at the gene ends were 4 bases for V and 5 bases for J; bases not matched to a gene: 4. CDR1 SNHLY and CDR2 FYNNEI come from the germline V gene. The CDR3 spans 14 residues. The chain's CDR3 is CASSALQGTGELFF. CDR3 in DNA: TGTGCCAGCAGTGCCCTACAGGGGACCGGGGAGCTGTTTTTT.

This chain uses TRBV2 with TRBJ1-5; D remains unclear. Germline V gene sequence: CDR1 SNHLY, CDR2 FYNNEI. V lost 4 bases and J 7 bases, leaving 14 bases between the germline ends. The CDR3 runs 14 residues. In DNA, the CDR3 is TGTGCCAGCAGTGTTGCCTCGCGGCAACAGCCCCAGCATTTT. Translating gives CASSVASRQQPQHF.

The chain carries TRBV12-5 and TRBJ2-1; maybe TRBD1 (5 bases). V lost 0 bases to trimming and J lost 6 bases, with 15 bases between them. Germline loops: CDR1 LGHNT, CDR2 FRNRAP. The CDR3 length is 16 residues. CDR3 region: CASGLVRSMGLNEQFF. CDR3 nucleotides: TGTGCTAGTGGTTTGGTGAGGTCCATGGGGCTCAATGAGCAGTTCTTC.

The CDR3 region has the DNA TGTGCTAGTGGTTTCGATCGGGAGACCCAGTACTTC. Protein: CASGFDRETQYF. This chain joins TRBV12-5 and TRBJ2-5; D remains unclear. Between the trimmed V and J ends, which lost 3 bases and 5 bases, there was a span of 7 bases. The CDR3 runs 12 residues. Germline lookup yields CDR1 LGHNT and CDR2 FRNRAP. The full variable domain, in which reference TRBV12-5 and TRBJ2-5 provide the parts outside the CDR3, is DARVTQTPRHKVTEMGQEVTMRCQPILGHNTVFWYRQTMMQGLELLAYFRNRAPLDDSGMPKDRFSAEMPDATLATLKIQPSEPRDSAVYFCASGFDRETQYFGPGTRLLVL.

The chain links TRBV14 to TRBJ1-5, with 10 positions matching TRBD1. The CDR3 is 15 residues long. Looked up from germline, CDR1 is SGHDN and CDR2 is FVKESK. The CDR3 is CAVKGQGRYGQPQHF. The CDR3, as DNA: TGTGCAGTAAAGGGACAGGGGAGGTACGGTCAGCCCCAGCATTTT.

This rearrangement joins TRBV7-2 to TRBJ1-1; maybe TRBD1 (5 bases). The CDR3 length is 13 residues. The V and J ends lost 1 base and 5 bases respectively, with 8 bases between them. Germline V gene sequence: CDR1 SGHTA, CDR2 FQGNSA. The CDR3 bases are TGTGCCAGCAGCTTAGGCTGGGGGACTGAAGCTTTCTTT. Amino acid sequence: CASSLGWGTEAFF.

This clone came up once. The CDR3 loop is CAWSPPSGETQYF. The CDR3 nucleotides read TGTGCCTGGAGTCCTCCCAGTGGAGAGACCCAGTACTTC. This chain joins TRBV30 and TRBJ2-5; D is unclear. The germline V and J ends were trimmed by 2 bases and 4 bases, with 11 bases remaining between them. The CDR3 is made up of 13 amino acids. Germline V CDR1 and CDR2: GTSNPN, SVGIG (reference sequence). The full variable domain, completed using reference TRBV30 and TRBJ2-5, is SQTIHQWPATLVQPVGSPLSLECTVEGTSNPNLYWYRQAAGRGLQLLFYSVGIGQISSEVPQNLSASRPQDRQFILSSKKLLLSDSGFYLCAWSPPSGETQYFGPGTRLLVL.

This clone showed up just a few times. This sequence joins TRBV2 and TRBJ1-2; D gene ambiguous. Germline CDR1 reads SNHLY; CDR2 reads FYNNEI. The CDR3 extends over 13 amino acids. Between the trimmed V and J ends, which lost 8 bases and 4 bases, there was a span of 14 bases. CDR3 sequence: CASAQGLGYGYTF. CDR3 DNA sequence: TGTGCCAGCGCTCAAGGGCTGGGCTATGGCTACACCTTC.